This T cell receptor beta chain was identified during a study of beta chain features in type 1 diabetes. Background on the study: Over all samples combined, 90 million to 140 million sorted cells were examined. Study observations and caveats: Overrepresentation of cells with high TCR expression could result from cDNA sequencing.

In its sample, this clone was seen a few times. The antigen remains unidentified. The CDR3 runs to 14 residues. Per the germline V gene, CDR1 is SQVTM and CDR2 is ANQGSEA. Trimming removed 5 bases at V and 0 bases at J, with 11 bases between. The authors reverse transcribed all of the isolated RNA, so sequencing captured expressed TCRB transcripts. The protocol was immunoSEQ multiplex PCR, while the TCRdb copy is restricted to in-frame clones and leaves out a portion. The sample lists 900,000 or so clones; under 20% were seen once. Central memory, naive, regulatory and stem cell-like memory CD4+ cells were sorted by CD45RO/CCR7/CD25/CD127/CD95/CD27.

The TCR sequence derives from a young woman in good health. This chain joins TRBV29-1 and TRBJ2-1; no clear D gene. The sample was naive CD4+ T cells from blood. Here the CDR3 reads CSVHLMGSYNEQFF. Here the CDR3 DNA reads TGCAGCGTTCACTTGATGGGCTCCTACAATGAGCAGTTCTTC.